This TCR beta chain is from a study of PD-1 blockade in classical Hodgkin lymphoma. Whole-study findings and limits: Before treatment, TCR diversity in newly diagnosed patients was reportedly lower than in healthy donors. Factors driving the repertoire differences, possibly disease activity or prior therapy, remain undefined.

Assay: immunoSEQ multiplex PCR; the TCRdb copy retains only in-frame clones and omits some. The sample gives about 21,000 clones, about 87% of which show up once; about 7% is in the top ten. Time point indicated: newly diagnosed, previously untreated cHL patient sample. Applied to thawed PBMCs, magnetic negative selection was the method used to isolate CD8+ T cells. Untreated, newly diagnosed classical Hodgkin lymphoma PBMCs were comparators. As for this clone: Its antigen is not identified.

This CDR3 has 13 amino acids. V lost 2 bases and J 6 bases, leaving 7 bases between the germline ends. The germline V gene encodes CDR1 MNHEY and CDR2 SMNVEV (reference sequence). Sequencing was carried out using CD8+ T cells from blood. The chain carries TRBV27 and TRBJ2-2; D not certain. This receptor was identified in a human donor with classical Hodgkin lymphoma. CDR3 bases: TGTGCCAGCAGTTTACGGGTTTCCGGGGAGCTGTTTTTT. It codes for CASSLRVSGELFF.